This T cell receptor beta chain emerged from a study of blood T cell repertoires in COVID-19. Turning to the study itself: Collection of acute and convalescent COVID-19 samples took place in the United States, Italy and Spain.

CDR3 length equals 15 residues. The ends lost 5 bases at V and 11 bases at J; junction bases unmatched: 13. Germline values: CDR1 SGHRS, CDR2 YFSETQ. Original processing notes: Nucleated cell counts were estimated from reference gene primer amplification. The repertoire was sequenced with immunoSEQ multiplex PCR; TCRdb's copy has only in-frame clones and lacks some. V and J calls plus clone size are reproduced from that table; the DNA served to infer D and trimming. The sample yields over 200,000 clones, approximately 88% seen once. This chain joins TRBV5-1 and TRBJ2-1; 10 bases are shared with TRBD2. This sequence was found in a man aged 55-75 years who had recovered from COVID-19. Sequencing was done on a sample of peripheral blood. The CDR3 DNA sequence: TGCGCCAGCAGGAGTAGCGGGGGGCCTTCAATGAAGCAGTTCTTC. It specifies CASRSSGGPSMKQFF.